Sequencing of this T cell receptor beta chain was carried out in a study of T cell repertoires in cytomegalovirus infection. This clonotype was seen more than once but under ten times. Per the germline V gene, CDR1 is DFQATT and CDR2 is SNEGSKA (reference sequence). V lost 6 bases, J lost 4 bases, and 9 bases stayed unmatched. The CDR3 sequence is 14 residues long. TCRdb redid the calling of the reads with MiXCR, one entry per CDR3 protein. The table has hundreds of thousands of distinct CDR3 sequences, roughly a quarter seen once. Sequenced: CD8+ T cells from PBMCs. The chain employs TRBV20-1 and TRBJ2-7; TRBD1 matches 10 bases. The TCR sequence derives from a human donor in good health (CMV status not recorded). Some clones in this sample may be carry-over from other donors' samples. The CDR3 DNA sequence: TGCAGTGCCCCAGGGGACAGGGGTCCGTACGAGCAGTACTTC. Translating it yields CSAPGDRGPYEQYF.